The present T cell receptor beta chain was sequenced within a study of blood T cells in healthy people across ages (dated by TCRdb to the mid-2010s). Study-wide context: In model experiments, template switching captured roughly one uniquely barcoded TCR beta cDNA molecule for every two T cells. Age-related changes in TCR beta repertoire diversity were measured in the study by deep sequencing normalized with unique cDNA molecular identifiers. The donors were divided into four age groups: young (average about 16 years), middle-aged (around 41), aged (approximately 62) and long-lived (82). Donors of different ages were randomly distributed across sequencing lanes to avoid experimental bias. Using the same blood draw, the study looked at two additional independent replicas of 1 million unique cDNA reads for two donors, one aged 18 to 30 and the other aged 80 or older.

The germline V gene gives CDR1 as SGHRS and CDR2 as YFSETQ. The CDR3 goes from the cysteine to the phenylalanine over 16 residues. This entry keeps only the CDR3 DNA: 48 bases, framed from base 1. Germline trimming: 4 bases from V, 4 bases from J; junction bases outside gene matches: 7. Donors were 40 or so systemically healthy Caucasian individuals from Russia aged roughly 6 to 90 years. Around 10 milliliters of peripheral blood were drawn from each donor into EDTA-treated Vacutainer tubes. Ficoll-Paque density-gradient centrifugation was used to isolate PBMCs, with at least 6 million per sample. Trizol reagent was used to extract total RNA from PBMCs, with at least 5 micrograms per sample. For every donor, flow cytometry on a PBMC aliquot measured the percentage of naive CD45RAhigh/CD27high T cells. Findings and caveats that apply to the study as a whole: Observed TCR beta diversity per million T cells fell roughly linearly with age, and a significant reduction was already apparent by age around 40. The percentage of naive T cells measured by flow cytometry correlated strongly with observed TCR beta diversity. Bulk unsorted PBMC profiling prevented conclusive comparison of naive and antigen-experienced compartments. Compared with the aged group, the long-lived group had more naive CD4+ T cells, fewer expanded clones and increased TCR diversity, suggesting age selection. Total diversity estimates from one million sequenced T cells were considered lower bounds and underestimates. Because donor CMV infection status was unknown, age-related changes in expanded clonotypes were potentially confounded.

Turning to this clonotype: The target of this receptor is not known. Base qualities are not at hand, and no much larger clone is one base apart.

Receptor amplification or capture employed 5' RACE. Data came from an Illumina HiSeq 2500. A second roughly 6 to 12 cycle PCR used a sample-barcoded 5' primer and a J-beta primer mix. A unique molecular identifier was introduced onto each TCR beta cDNA molecule by a template-switch 5' adaptor carrying 12 random nucleotides. Each sample yielded at least 3 million CDR3-containing paired-end reads. All of the RNA was converted into first-strand cDNA using the Mint cDNA synthesis kit, with a TRBC-specific oligonucleotide serving as the primer. All cDNA was treated with uracil-DNA glycosylase and then went through a first 18-cycle PCR with the universal primers M1SS and BC2_uni_R. The paper's data handling went like this. For normalization, 1 million high-quality reads were randomly selected from each sample, with every read carrying a distinct molecular identifier. Instead of being binned into consensus sequences, reads that shared molecular identifiers were thrown out. MiTCR, with a Q25 quality threshold and the strictest error-elimination algorithm, was used for CDR3 identification, clonotype clustering and error correction. A nonparametric unseen species model with Euler transformation was used to estimate a lower bound on total TCR beta diversity. TCRdb itself trimmed the public reads at Q25 with fastp, ran MiXCR and retained productive beta chains. For every CDR3 protein sequence, its rows merge into one entry that carries the most common genes and DNA. The V and J calls follow TCRdb's processing rather than the paper's. In all, the sample holds roughly 1,300,000 distinct CDR3 sequences, and around 59% of those were seen once. The top ten clones comprise 5% to 7% of the sample.

Sequencing was done on a sample of blood. This TCR was sampled from a young man in good health. The chain couples TRBV5-1 to TRBJ2-3; the central 12 bases match TRBD2. The nucleotides are TGCGCCAGCAGCAAAAGGACTAGCGGGATTGCAGATACGCAGTATTTT. Its protein is CASSKRTSGIADTQYF.